The present T cell receptor beta chain was sequenced within a study of graft-versus-host responses after intestinal transplantation. About the study: Multivisceral, liver-intestinal, or isolated intestinal grafts were transplanted into recipients. Every recipient had anti-thymocyte globulin induction and around 3 years of tacrolimus plus steroids. Overall study results and limits: Detection of GvH clones occurred in recipient marrow, and some had their first appearance in ileum or blood. Subjects displaying graft-donor T cell macrochimerism possessed elevated graft-versus-host to host-versus-graft clonal ratios inside allografts.

Notes on this clone: The antigen is undetermined.

This table comes from immunoSEQ multiplex PCR, and its TCRdb copy is limited to in-frame clones, with some not included. The sample contains 23,000 or so clones, roughly nine tenths of which appear only once. Germline V gene lookup returns CDR1 SGHNT and CDR2 YENEEA. The CDR3 loop spans 17 amino acids. The trim removed 5 bases at V and 0 bases at J, leaving 5 bases unmatched. This chain joins TRBV11-3 and TRBJ2-3; 13 bases line up with TRBD2. The receptor was isolated from a human patient who received an intestinal transplant, so some T cells may come from the graft donor. This specimen was PBMCs, taken just over 38 days after intestinal transplant. CDR3 bases: TGTGCCAGCAGCAGGGGACTAGCGGGACCTAGCACAGATACGCAGTATTTT. The encoded protein is CASSRGLAGPSTDTQYF.